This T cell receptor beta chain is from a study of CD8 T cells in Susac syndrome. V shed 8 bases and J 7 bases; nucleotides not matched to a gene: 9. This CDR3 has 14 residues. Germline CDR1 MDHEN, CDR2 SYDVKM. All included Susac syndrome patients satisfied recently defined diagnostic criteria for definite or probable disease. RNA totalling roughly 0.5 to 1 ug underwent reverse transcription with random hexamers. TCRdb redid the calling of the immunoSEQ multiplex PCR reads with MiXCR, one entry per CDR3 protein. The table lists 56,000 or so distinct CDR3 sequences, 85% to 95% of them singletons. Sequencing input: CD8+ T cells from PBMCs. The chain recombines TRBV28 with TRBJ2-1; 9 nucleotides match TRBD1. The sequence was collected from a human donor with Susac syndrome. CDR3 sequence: CASLGGQGLNEQFF. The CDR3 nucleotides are TGTGCCAGCTTGGGGGGACAGGGTCTGAATGAGCAGTTCTTC.